A selection of T cell receptor beta chains follows, all from one sample in a study of cytomegalovirus exposure and HLA in healthy donors. Sequenced by immunoSEQ multiplex PCR; TCRdb stores in-frame clones only, minus some. The sample shows 150,000 to 200,000 clones, around 79% of them seen only once. Input material: PBMCs. The receptor set was obtained from a man between 45 and 60 years old in good health and CMV-seropositive. The CDR3 runs from the conserved cysteine through the conserved F or W. The D gene is left open where the match is weak. Expanded clones are given a class, and other clones once, few, many or no size at all.

clone_size: few
v_call: TRBV11-2
d_call: .
cdr3_length: 12
j_call: TRBJ2-5
cdr3_aa: CASSGRGETQYF
cdr3_nt: TGTGCCAGCAGCGGCCGAGGGGAGACCCAGTACTTC

clone_size: once
v_call: TRBV4-1
d_call: .
cdr3_length: 14
j_call: TRBJ1-6
cdr3_aa: CASSLTGQGSPLHF
cdr3_nt: TGCGCCAGCAGCTTGACAGGCCAAGGTTCACCCCTCCACTTT

clone_size: .
v_call: TRBV7-2
d_call: TRBD2
cdr3_length: 17
j_call: TRBJ2-1
cdr3_aa: CASSLGTLGGKNNEQFF
cdr3_nt: TGTGCCAGCAGCTTGGGCACCCTCGGGGGGAAGAACAATGAGCAGTTCTTC

clone_size: .
v_call: TRBV27
d_call: .
cdr3_length: 14
j_call: TRBJ1-2
cdr3_aa: CASSPTAGWTGYTF
cdr3_nt: TGTGCCAGCAGTCCGACCGCGGGATGGACCGGCTACACCTTC

clone_size: .
v_call: TRBV4-1
d_call: .
cdr3_length: 15
j_call: TRBJ2-2
cdr3_aa: CASSQESGVPGELFF
cdr3_nt: TGCGCCAGCAGCCAAGAGTCAGGGGTACCCGGGGAGCTGTTTTTT

clone_size: once
v_call: TRBV6-5
d_call: TRBD1
cdr3_length: 15
j_call: TRBJ1-1
cdr3_aa: CASSYGSGRGVEAFF
cdr3_nt: TGTGCCAGCAGTTACGGATCAGGCAGGGGGGTTGAAGCTTTCTTT

clone_size: few
v_call: TRBV14
d_call: TRBD1
cdr3_length: 17
j_call: TRBJ1-1
cdr3_aa: CASSQGSGTGPNTEAFF
cdr3_nt: TGTGCCAGCAGCCAGGGGTCGGGGACAGGCCCGAACACTGAAGCTTTCTTT

clone_size: .
v_call: TRBV2
d_call: .
cdr3_length: 12
j_call: TRBJ2-3
cdr3_aa: CATLAPTDTQYF
cdr3_nt: TGTGCCACCCTGGCTCCCACAGATACGCAGTATTTT

clone_size: .
v_call: TRBV18
d_call: .
cdr3_length: 15
j_call: TRBJ2-7
cdr3_aa: CASSPGQVSSYEQYF
cdr3_nt: TGTGCCAGCTCACCAGGGCAAGTAAGCTCCTACGAGCAGTACTTC

clone_size: .
v_call: TRBV5-6
d_call: .
cdr3_length: 14
j_call: TRBJ1-2
cdr3_aa: CASSLSGQSYGYTF
cdr3_nt: TGTGCCAGCAGCTTGTCCGGACAGTCCTATGGCTACACCTTC

clone_size: .
v_call: TRBV21-1
d_call: .
cdr3_length: 14
j_call: TRBJ2-5
cdr3_aa: CASSRGQGWQTQYF
cdr3_nt: TGTGCCAGCAGCCGAGGACAGGGGTGGCAGACCCAGTACTTC

clone_size: .
v_call: TRBV27
d_call: TRBD1
cdr3_length: 15
j_call: TRBJ2-2
cdr3_aa: CASSFNRGLTGELFF
cdr3_nt: TGTGCCAGCAGTTTTAACAGGGGGCTTACCGGGGAGCTGTTTTTT